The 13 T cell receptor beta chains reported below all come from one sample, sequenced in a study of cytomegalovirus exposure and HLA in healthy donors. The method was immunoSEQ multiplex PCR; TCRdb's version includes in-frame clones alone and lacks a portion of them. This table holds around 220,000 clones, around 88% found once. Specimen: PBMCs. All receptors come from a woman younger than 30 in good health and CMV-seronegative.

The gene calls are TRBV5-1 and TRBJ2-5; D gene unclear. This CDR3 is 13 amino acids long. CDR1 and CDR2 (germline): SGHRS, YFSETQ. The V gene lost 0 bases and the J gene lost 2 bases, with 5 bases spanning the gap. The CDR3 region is CASSLAQQETQYF. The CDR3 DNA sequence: TGCGCCAGCAGCTTGGCACAGCAAGAGACCCAGTACTTC.

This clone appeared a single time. The CDR3 region has the DNA TGTGCCAGTCGTCCAGGGGGCGAACTGGGAGCTTTCTTT. It is translated as CASRPGGELGAFF. The chain carries TRBV28 and TRBJ1-1; 8 bases fit TRBD1. In germline, CDR1 is MDHEN, CDR2 SYDVKM. There are 13 residues in the CDR3. The V and J ends lost 9 bases and 10 bases, in that order; junction bases with no gene match: 13.

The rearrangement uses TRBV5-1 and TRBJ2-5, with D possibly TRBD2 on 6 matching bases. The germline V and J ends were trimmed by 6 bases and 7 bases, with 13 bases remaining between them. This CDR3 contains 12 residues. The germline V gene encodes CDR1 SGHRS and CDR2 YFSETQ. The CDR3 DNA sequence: TGCGCCAGCACCATCTCCGGGGGGACCCAGTACTTC. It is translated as CASTISGGTQYF.

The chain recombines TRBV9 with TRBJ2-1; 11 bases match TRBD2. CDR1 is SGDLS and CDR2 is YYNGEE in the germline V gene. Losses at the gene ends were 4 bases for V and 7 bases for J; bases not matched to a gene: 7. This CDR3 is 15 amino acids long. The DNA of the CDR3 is TGTGCCAGCAGCCCCACTAGCGGGAGTAGTAATGAGCAGTTCTTC. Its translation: CASSPTSGSSNEQFF.

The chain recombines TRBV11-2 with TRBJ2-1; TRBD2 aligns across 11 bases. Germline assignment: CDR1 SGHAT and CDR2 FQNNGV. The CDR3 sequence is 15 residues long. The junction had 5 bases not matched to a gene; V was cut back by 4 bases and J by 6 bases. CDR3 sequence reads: CASSSTLAGVNEQFF. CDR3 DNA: TGTGCCAGCAGCTCCACACTAGCGGGAGTCAATGAGCAGTTCTTC.

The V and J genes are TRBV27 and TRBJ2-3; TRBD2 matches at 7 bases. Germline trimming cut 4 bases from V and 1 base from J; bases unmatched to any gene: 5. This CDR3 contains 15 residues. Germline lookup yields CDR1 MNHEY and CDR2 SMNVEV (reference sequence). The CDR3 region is CASSSGLTRTDTQYF. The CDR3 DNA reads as TGTGCCAGCAGTTCGGGACTAACCCGCACAGATACGCAGTATTTT.

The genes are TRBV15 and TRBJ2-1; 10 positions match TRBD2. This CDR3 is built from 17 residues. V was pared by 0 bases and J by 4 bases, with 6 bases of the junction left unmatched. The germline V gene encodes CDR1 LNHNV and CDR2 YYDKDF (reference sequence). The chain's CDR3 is CATSRDPAGGPYNEQFF. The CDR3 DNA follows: TGTGCCACCAGCAGAGATCCAGCGGGAGGGCCGTACAATGAGCAGTTCTTC.

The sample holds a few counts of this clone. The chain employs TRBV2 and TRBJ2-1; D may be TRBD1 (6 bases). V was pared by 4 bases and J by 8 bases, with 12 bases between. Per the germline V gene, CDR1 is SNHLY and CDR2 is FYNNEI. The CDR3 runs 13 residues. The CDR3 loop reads CASSVFRGYEQFF. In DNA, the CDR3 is TGTGCCAGCAGTGTCTTCAGGGGATATGAGCAGTTCTTC.

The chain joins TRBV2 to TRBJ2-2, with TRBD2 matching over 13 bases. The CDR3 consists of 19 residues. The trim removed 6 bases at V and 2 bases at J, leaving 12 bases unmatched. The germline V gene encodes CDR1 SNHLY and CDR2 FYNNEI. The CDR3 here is CASRHLTSGRGENTGELFF. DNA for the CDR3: TGTGCCAGCAGGCATCTAACTAGCGGGAGGGGAGAAAACACCGGGGAGCTGTTTTTT.

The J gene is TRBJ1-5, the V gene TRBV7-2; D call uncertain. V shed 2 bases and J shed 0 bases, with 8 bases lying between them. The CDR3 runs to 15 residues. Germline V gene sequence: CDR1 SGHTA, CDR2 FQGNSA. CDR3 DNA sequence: TGTGCCAGCAGCTTATACTCCCATAGCAATCAGCCCCAGCATTTT. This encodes CASSLYSHSNQPQHF.

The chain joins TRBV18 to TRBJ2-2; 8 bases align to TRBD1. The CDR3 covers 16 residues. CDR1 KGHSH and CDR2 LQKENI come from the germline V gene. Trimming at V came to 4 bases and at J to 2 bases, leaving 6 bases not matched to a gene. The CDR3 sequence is CASSRPGQVNTGELFF. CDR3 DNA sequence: TGTGCCAGCTCACGTCCGGGACAGGTCAACACCGGGGAGCTGTTTTTT.

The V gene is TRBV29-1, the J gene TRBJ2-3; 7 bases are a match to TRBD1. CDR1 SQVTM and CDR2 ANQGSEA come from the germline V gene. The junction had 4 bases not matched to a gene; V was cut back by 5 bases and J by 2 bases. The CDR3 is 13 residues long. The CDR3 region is CSVTRGFTDTQYF. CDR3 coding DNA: TGCAGCGTTACCAGGGGGTTCACAGATACGCAGTATTTT.

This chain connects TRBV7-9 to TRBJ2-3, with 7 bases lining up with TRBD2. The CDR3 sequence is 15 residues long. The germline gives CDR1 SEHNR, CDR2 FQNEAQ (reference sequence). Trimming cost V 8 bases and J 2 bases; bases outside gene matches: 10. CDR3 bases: TGTGCCAGCTCCCCAGTGGGAGGGTTCACAGATACGCAGTATTTT. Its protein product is CASSPVGGFTDTQYF. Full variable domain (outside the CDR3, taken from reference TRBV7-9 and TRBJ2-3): DTGVSQNPRHKITKRGQNVTFRCDPISEHNRLYWYRQTLGQGPEFLTYFQNEAQLEKSRLLSDRFSAERPKGSFSTLEIQRTEQGDSAMYLCASSPVGGFTDTQYFGPGTRLTVL.